The clone carrying this T cell receptor beta chain was recorded once. These data belong to a study of blood T cell repertoires in COVID-19. Measured with immunoSEQ multiplex PCR; TCRdb has only the in-frame clones, and not every one. The sample holds about 400,000 clones, more than 75% seen once. The V gene lost 10 bases and the J gene lost 3 bases, with 13 bases spanning the gap. The CDR3 runs 13 residues. CDR1 is MNHEY and CDR2 is SVGAGI in the germline V gene. The chain is built from TRBV6-5 and TRBJ2-1; D remains ambiguous. Sample: peripheral blood. This clonotype originated in a human donor in a cohort sampled during active COVID-19. CDR3 protein: CATFRTGYNEQFF. For the CDR3, the DNA is TGTGCCACGTTTAGAACGGGCTACAATGAGCAGTTCTTC.